The present T cell receptor beta chain was sequenced within a study of CD4 and CD8 cells across lung adenocarcinoma regions (dated by TCRdb to the late 2010s). A note on the overall study: The study examined intratumor heterogeneity of the T cell receptor repertoire by comparing tumor centers with tumor margins.

This clonotype is termed medium-sized (0.01 to 0.1%). What antigen it recognizes has not been identified. Base qualities are not recorded, but no much larger clone differs from it by a single base. Sequences WNHNN (CDR1) and SYGVQD (CDR2) are obtained from the germline V gene (reference sequence). The CDR3 runs 17 amino acids, cysteine and phenylalanine included. This entry keeps only the CDR3 DNA: 51 bases, framed from base 1. Ends trimmed: V by 0 bases, J by 7 bases; bases unmatched to a gene: 9. Library method: PCR. The run used a HiSeq X Ten. The raw public reads went through TCRdb reprocessing: fastp at Q25, MiXCR clone calling, in-frame beta chains kept. Entries that share a CDR3 protein sequence are merged under the most common genes and DNA. The table for this sample lists roughly 2,000 distinct CDR3 sequences; 40% to 65% of them were counted only once. Clones ranked in the top ten supply nearly 20% of the sample.

The donors were patients who had localized lung adenocarcinoma, which is a subtype of non-small cell lung cancer. Samples were obtained from the centers of localized lung adenocarcinomas. For TCR repertoire analysis, CD4+ T cells from tumor tissue were profiled apart from CD8+ T cells. The TCR comes from a female donor with lung adenocarcinoma. The CD4 and CD8 labels of this study may be unreliable. Recombination connected TRBV10-1 to TRBJ2-1; 10 bases in the junction line up with TRBD1. Sequenced material: CD4+ T cells from the center of a lung tumor. The cell subset or site label of this sample denotes: tumor center region. The bases read TGCGCCAGCAGTGAGTCCGGTTCGGGACAGGGGCGAAATGAGCAGTTCTTC. It translates to CASSESGSGQGRNEQFF.